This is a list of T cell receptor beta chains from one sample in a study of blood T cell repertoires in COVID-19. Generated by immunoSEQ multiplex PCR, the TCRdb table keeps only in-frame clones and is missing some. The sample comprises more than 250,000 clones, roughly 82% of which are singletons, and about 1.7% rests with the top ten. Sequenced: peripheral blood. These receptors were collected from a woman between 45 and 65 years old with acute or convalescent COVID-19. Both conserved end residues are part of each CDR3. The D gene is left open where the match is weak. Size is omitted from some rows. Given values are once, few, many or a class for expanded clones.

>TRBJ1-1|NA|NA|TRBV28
TGTGCCAGCAGGGAGGGCCCGATGAACACTGAAGCTTTCTTT
CASREGPMNTEAFF
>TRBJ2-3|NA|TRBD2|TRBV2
TGTGCCAGCGGGGGGGGTACGGGACTAGCGGATACGCAGTATTTT
CASGGGTGLADTQYF
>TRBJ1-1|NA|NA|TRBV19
TGTGCCAGTAGTGATCTCCGCGGGATGAACACTGAAGCTTTCTTT
CASSDLRGMNTEAFF
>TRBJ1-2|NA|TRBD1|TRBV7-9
TGTGCCAGCAGCTTAGCAGGGGGCGGCTATGGCTACACCTTC
CASSLAGGGYGYTF
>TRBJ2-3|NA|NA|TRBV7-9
TGTGCCAGCAGCTCCCGGCTAGAAGGTGCAGATACGCAGTATTTT
CASSSRLEGADTQYF
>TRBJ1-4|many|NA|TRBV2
TGTGCCAGCAGACAGGCCGCAACTAATGAAAAACTGTTTTTT
CASRQAATNEKLFF
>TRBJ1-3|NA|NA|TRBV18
TGTGCCAGCTCACCACCGTTAACAGCTGGAAACACCATATATTTT
CASSPPLTAGNTIYF
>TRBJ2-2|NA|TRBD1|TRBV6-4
TGTGCCAGCAGTCGTCACCCGGGACAGCCCGCGAACACCGGGGAGCTGTTTTTT
CASSRHPGQPANTGELFF
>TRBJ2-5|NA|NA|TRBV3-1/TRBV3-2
TGTGCCAGCAGCCAAGAGGGGCGGGAGACCCAGTACTTC
CASSQEGRETQYF
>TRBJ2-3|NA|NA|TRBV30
TGTGCCTGGAGTGTATCGTCCGCTAGCGAGAGGAGCACAGATACGCAGTATTTT
CAWSVSSASERSTDTQYF
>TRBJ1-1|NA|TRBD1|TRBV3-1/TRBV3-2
TGTGCCAGCAGCCAAGATTGGAGACAGGGAAGATTGGGCACTGAAGCTTTCTTT
CASSQDWRQGRLGTEAFF
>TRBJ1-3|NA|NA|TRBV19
TGTGCCAGTAGTATACGCGGGGCGAACTCTGGAAACACCATATATTTT
CASSIRGANSGNTIYF
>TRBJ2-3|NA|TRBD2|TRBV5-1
TGCGCCAGCAGCGCCGGGACTAGCGAAAGTGGGCAGTATTTT
CASSAGTSESGQYF
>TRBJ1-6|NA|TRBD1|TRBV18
TGTGCCAGCTCACCATCCCCGGGACAGGGGGGCTCACCCCTCCACTTT
CASSPSPGQGGSPLHF
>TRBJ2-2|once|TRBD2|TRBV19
TGTGCCAGTAGTATCAGCTTCTGGACTAGCGGGAGTTCCTCCGGGGAGCTGTTTTTT
CASSISFWTSGSSSGELFF
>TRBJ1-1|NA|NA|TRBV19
TGTGCCAGTAGAGCACAGATGAACACTGAAGCTTTCTTT
CASRAQMNTEAFF
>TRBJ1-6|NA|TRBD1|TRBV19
TGTGCCAGTAGTACCGACAGGGAGTCACCCCTCCACTTT
CASSTDRESPLHF
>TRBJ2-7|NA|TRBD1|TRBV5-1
TGCGCCAGCCGCGGGACAGGGACCTCCTCCTACGAGCAGTACTTC
CASRGTGTSSYEQYF
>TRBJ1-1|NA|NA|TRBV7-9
TGTGCCAGCAGCTTAGAGGAGACAGTGAACACTGAAGCTTTCTTT
CASSLEETVNTEAFF
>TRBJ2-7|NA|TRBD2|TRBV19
TGTGCCAGTAGTAGGTCGGGGGGAGACTACGAGCAGTACTTC
CASSRSGGDYEQYF
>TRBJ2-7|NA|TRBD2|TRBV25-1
TGTGCCAGCAGTGATTGGGCGGGGGTGCAGTACTTC
CASSDWAGVQYF
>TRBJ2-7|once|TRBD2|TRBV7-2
TGTGCCAGCAGCTTATCCGGGACTAGCTCCTACGAGCAGTACTTC
CASSLSGTSSYEQYF
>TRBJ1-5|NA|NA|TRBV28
TGTGCCAGCAGGTTGGGGGGGGCTGCTGGTTCTTATCAGCCCCAGCATTTT
CASRLGGAAGSYQPQHF
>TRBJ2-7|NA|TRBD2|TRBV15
TGTGCCACCAAGGGGACTAGCATCGCCGAGCAGTACTTC
CATKGTSIAEQYF
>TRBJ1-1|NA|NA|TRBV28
TGTGCCAGCGGAAGAGGTGGATTCACCATCACTGAAGCTTTCTTT
CASGRGGFTITEAFF
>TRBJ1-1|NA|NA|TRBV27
TGTGCCAGCAGGGGGCGCCAGAACACTGAAGCTTTCTTT
CASRGRQNTEAFF
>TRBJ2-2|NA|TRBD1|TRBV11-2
TGTGCCAGCAGCACCCTCCGGGACAGGGGGAACACCGGGGAGCTGTTTTTT
CASSTLRDRGNTGELFF
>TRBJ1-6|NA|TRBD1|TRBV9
TGTGCCAGCAGCGAATCGGGACAGGGGTCTTCACCCCTCCACTTT
CASSESGQGSSPLHF
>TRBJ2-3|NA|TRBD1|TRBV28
TGTGCCAGCAGTTCCAACACTCTACAGGGGGGAACAGATACGCAGTATTTT
CASSSNTLQGGTDTQYF
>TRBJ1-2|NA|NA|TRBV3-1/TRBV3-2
TGTGCCAGCAGCCAAGGGACTGTCTATGGCTACACCTTC
CASSQGTVYGYTF
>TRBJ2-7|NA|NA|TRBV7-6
TGTGCCAGCAGCTTAGTACGGATTAGCTCCATGAACGAGCAGTACTTC
CASSLVRISSMNEQYF
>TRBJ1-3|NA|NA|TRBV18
TGTGCCAGCTCACGAGCAGGGCTCTCTGGAAACACCATATATTTT
CASSRAGLSGNTIYF
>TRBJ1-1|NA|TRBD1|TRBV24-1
TGTGCCACCACTGGACAGGGGCGGGGTGAAGCTTTCTTT
CATTGQGRGEAFF
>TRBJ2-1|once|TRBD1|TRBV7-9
TGTGCCAGCAGCTTAGGTGACAGGGGGCTCCGGGAGCAGTTCTTC
CASSLGDRGLREQFF
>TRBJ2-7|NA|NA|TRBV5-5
TGTGCCAGCAGCCAGGGGTGGGCCTACGAGCAGTACTTC
CASSQGWAYEQYF
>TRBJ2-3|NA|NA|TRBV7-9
TGTGCCAGCAGGACGGGTTCCAGCGGGAGCACAGATACGCAGTATTTT
CASRTGSSGSTDTQYF
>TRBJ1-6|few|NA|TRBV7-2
TGTGCCAGCAGCTTTGGGGGCCGAAGCTCCTATAATTCACCCCTCCACTTT
CASSFGGRSSYNSPLHF
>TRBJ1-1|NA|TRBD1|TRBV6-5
TGTGCCAGCACGGGACAGTTGAACACTGAAGCTTTCTTT
CASTGQLNTEAFF
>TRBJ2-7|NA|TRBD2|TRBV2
TGTGCCAGCCGAGGGACTAGCGGGACCTACGAGCAGTACTTC
CASRGTSGTYEQYF
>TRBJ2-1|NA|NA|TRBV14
TGTGCCAGCAGCCAAGTCCTAGGCTCCTACAATGAGCAGTTCTTC
CASSQVLGSYNEQFF
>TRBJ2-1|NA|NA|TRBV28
TGTGCCAGCAGTCCCCCGGACTTCTCCTACAATGAGCAGTTCTTC
CASSPPDFSYNEQFF
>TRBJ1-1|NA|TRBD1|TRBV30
TGTGCCTGGGGAGCGGACAGGACGTCCCCGGGGAACACTGAAGCTTTCTTT
CAWGADRTSPGNTEAFF
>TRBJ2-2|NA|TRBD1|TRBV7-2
TGTGCCAGCAGCCTACAGGGGTCTTACACCGGGGAGCTGTTTTTT
CASSLQGSYTGELFF
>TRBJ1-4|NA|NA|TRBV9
TGTGCCAGCAGCGTATCACAGTCTAATGAAAAACTGTTTTTT
CASSVSQSNEKLFF